Only one count was recorded for the clone carrying this T cell receptor beta chain. The antigen is unknown. Data came from immunoSEQ multiplex PCR; TCRdb stores just in-frame clones and leaves some out. The profile covers about 78,000 clones, with roughly 81% appearing a single time and approximately 2.8% taken by the ten largest. This entry belongs to a study of T cells in localized non-small cell lung cancer. Study outcomes and limitations: Among the top 100 tumor clones, a median about 60 appeared in adjacent lung.

The TCR comes from a man aged 35-69 years with stage I lung adenocarcinoma. Source: peripheral blood, taken before any cancer treatment.

CDR3 sequence reads: CASSLVGFGLAGGVKTQYF. CDR3 sequence (DNA): TGTGCCAGCAGTTTAGTAGGGTTCGGACTAGCGGGAGGGGTAAAGACCCAGTACTTC. The chain has TRBV28 and TRBJ2-5, with 15 bases aligning to TRBD2. CDR3 length equals 19 residues. In germline, CDR1 is MDHEN, CDR2 SYDVKM. J was trimmed by 6 bases and V by 2 bases; bases with no gene match: 13.